This entry concerns a single T cell receptor (beta chain). Its binding antigen is unknown. No base qualities exist here, and no much larger clone lies one base off it. This specimen comes from a study of blood T cell repertoires in COVID-19 (dated by TCRdb to 2018 to 2020). At the level of the whole study: Collaborator samples came from the United States, Italy and Spain and covered acute and convalescent phases of COVID-19. Sample metadata almost always included a de-identified subject ID, COVID-19 status, age in years and sex. The samples were drawn from two sources: the first 160 participants of the ongoing ImmuneRACE study, and 950 to 1,500 subjects contributed by 6 global collaborators. A freely available public database, intended as a resource for researchers studying the immune response to SARS-CoV-2, is where the repertoires were released. The prospective study material was composed of cDNA or gDNA derived from T cells, B-cell-depleted T cells, or PBMCs. Where available, HLA class I and class II types were taken from metadata supplied by the sample provider and were not determined by assay-based typing. Subjects who had been exposed to COVID-19, were actively infected with it, or had recovered from it provided the deeply sampled blood TCRbeta repertoires that made up the dataset. Findings and caveats that apply to the study as a whole: How much clinical and demographic metadata was included differed by source and by participant, and the metadata was provided uncurated.

Whole blood was collected in K2EDTA tubes by collaborating institutions according to the institutions' own protocols. For TCRbeta analysis, collaborators shipped samples as frozen whole blood, isolated PBMCs, or DNA extracted from either of those sample types. The immunoSEQ Assay, a bias-controlled multiplex PCR, was used to amplify TCRbeta CDR3 regions from genomic DNA. As for the authors' bioinformatics: Nucleated cell counts per sample were estimated from amplification of reference gene primers within the assay. To quantify the absolute abundance of each unique TCRbeta CDR3 rearrangement, sequence reads were collapsed and filtered. Productive Simpson clonality was computed per sample as the square root of Simpson's diversity index over productive rearrangements. The table was pulled from immuneACCESS by TCRdb, which kept in-frame rearrangements only. Such tables lose some clones; where checked, under half of the loss comes from unresolved V genes, and the rest has no known cause. The V and J calls and clone size were taken over from that table, and D and trimming were inferred from the DNA. The sample has about 76,000 clones on record, over 75% of them singletons. In total, the top ten clones hold 29% of the sample.

The sequencing sample was made of peripheral blood. The clonotype was recovered from a woman of 80 years or more with active or convalescent COVID-19.

In nucleotide form, the sequence is TGCGCCAGCAGCTATAGTGGGGGGGTCTCTGGAAACACCATATATTTT. Its translation reads: CASSYSGGVSGNTIYF. The chain employs TRBV5-1 and TRBJ1-3, with TRBD1 as a weak D call on 5 bases. Cut back by 3 bases and 0 bases, the V and J ends lie 13 bases apart. From the cysteine through the phenylalanine, the CDR3 covers 16 amino acids. This entry keeps only the CDR3 DNA: 48 bases, framed from base 1. Reading the germline V gene gives CDR1 SGHRS and CDR2 YFSETQ.